Listed here are 4 T cell receptor beta chains from one sample, sequenced in a study of T cells after yellow fever vaccination. TCRdb ran MiXCR on the 5' RACE reads and lists one entry per CDR3 protein. In the table there are roughly 99,000 distinct CDR3 sequences, about 5.8% of which are singletons. Sample: CD8+ T cells sorted from PBMCs, taken 10 days after the yellow fever booster vaccination. These receptors were taken from a man younger than 30 who received the YFV17D yellow fever vaccine.

Regarding this clonotype: Germline and junction disagree at one end, which may indicate a read error. The chain is built from TRBV2 and TRBJ1-5, with D unclear. This CDR3 has 15 residues. CDR1 and CDR2 from the germline V gene are SNHLY and FYNNEI. The CDR3 sequence: CASSEAWNGNQAQHF. The CDR3 DNA reads TGTGCCAGCAGTGAAGCGTGGAATGGCAATCAGGCCCAGCATTTT.

This clonotype was seen many times. The chain couples TRBV6-5 to TRBJ2-3; D possibly corresponds to TRBD1 (6 bases). Trimming removed 0 bases from V and 11 bases from J, with 12 bases in between. The CDR3 is 13 amino acids. Germline CDR1 and CDR2: MNHEY and SVGAGI. CDR3 DNA: TGTGCCAGCAGTTACTCCGGACAGTCGGGGCAGTATTTT. Translating it yields CASSYSGQSGQYF.

The chain couples TRBV6-2 or TRBV6-3 to TRBJ2-7, with TRBD1 as a possible D gene (5 bases). Trimming left V 4 bases short and J 4 bases short, with 14 bases between. In germline, CDR1 is MNHEY, CDR2 SVGEGT. This CDR3 has 14 amino acids. CDR3 bases: TGTGCCAGCAGTTCTACCAGGGAAGGTTACGAGCAGTACTTC. This translates into CASSSTREGYEQYF.

This clonotype was seen more than once but under ten times. The V gene is TRBV10-3, the J gene TRBJ2-7; D is unclear. Between the trimmed V and J ends, which lost 3 bases and 1 base, there was a span of 4 bases. The CDR3 extends over 12 amino acids. Germline-derived CDR1 and CDR2 are ENHRY and SYGVKD. For the CDR3, the DNA is TGTGCCATCAGTGACGGGTCCTACGAGCAGTACGTC. This sequence encodes CAISDGSYEQYV.